A selection of T cell receptor beta chains follows, all from one sample in a study of T cell repertoires in cytomegalovirus infection. TCRdb passed the reads through MiXCR, listing each CDR3 protein once. Altogether 250,000 to 300,000 distinct CDR3 sequences are present, about 15% being singletons, with the ten largest covering around 43%. The sample was CD8+ T cells from PBMCs. These receptors all stem from a human donor in good health (CMV status not recorded). Some clones in this sample may be carry-over from other donors' samples. Each CDR3 is given with its conserved first and last residue. D genes are given only for firm matches. Rows may omit the clone size; those that give it use once, few, many or a size class.

j_call d_call v_call clone_size cdr3_aa cdr3_nt
TRBJ1-2 - TRBV29-1 - CSVEEEDYYGYTF TGCAGCGTTGAAGAAGAGGATTACTATGGCTACACCTTC
TRBJ1-1 - TRBV6-1 many CASSERPDLNTEAFF TGTGCCAGCAGTGAACGTCCCGATTTGAACACTGAAGCTTTCTTT
TRBJ2-5 - TRBV7-2 many CASSPPTETKRLTQYF TGTGCCAGCAGCCCCCCGACAGAAACCAAGAGATTGACCCAGTACTTC
TRBJ1-2 TRBD1 TRBV29-1 few CSVEDRQGAFGYTF TGCAGCGTTGAAGATCGGCAGGGGGCCTTTGGCTACACCTTC
TRBJ1-1 - TRBV29-1 - CSIVGGTEAFF TGCAGCATCGTCGGGGGCACTGAAGCTTTCTTT
TRBJ1-1 TRBD1 TRBV4-1 many CASSSRIPGQGNTEAFF TGCGCCAGCAGCTCAAGGATACCGGGACAGGGGAACACTGAAGCTTTCTTT
TRBJ2-7 - TRBV29-1 few CSVVQIPSYEQYF TGCAGCGTCGTCCAAATTCCTTCCTACGAGCAGTACTTC
TRBJ2-3 TRBD2 TRBV7-2 many CASSTPTSGGSPDTQYF TGTGCCAGCAGCACCCCGACTAGCGGGGGCAGCCCAGATACGCAGTATTTT
TRBJ1-2 TRBD1 TRBV6-2/TRBV6-3 - CASSYSPGGGYGYTF TGTGCCAGCAGTTACTCTCCAGGGGGCGGCTATGGCTACACCTTC
TRBJ1-5 - TRBV7-2 many CASSVHHGQPQHF TGTGCCAGCAGCGTTCATCATGGGCAGCCCCAGCATTTT
TRBJ2-2 TRBD1 TRBV29-1 - CSVDAGGGTGELFF TGCAGCGTTGATGCAGGGGGTGGCACCGGGGAGCTGTTTTTT
TRBJ1-6 TRBD1 TRBV4-3 few CASSQGTDRSLWPLHF TGCGCCAGCAGCCAAGGGACGGACAGGAGCCTTTGGCCCCTCCACTTT
TRBJ1-4 - TRBV29-1 - CSVVGHPKGGEKLFF TGCAGCGTTGTAGGGCATCCTAAGGGAGGTGAAAAACTGTTTTTT
TRBJ2-3 - TRBV24-1 - CATSGIGARTDTQYF TGTGCCACCAGTGGGATAGGGGCGCGCACAGATACGCAGTATTTT
TRBJ2-7 - TRBV7-6 few CASSSGQGISYEQYF TGTGCCAGCAGCTCTGGCCAGGGCATCTCCTACGAGCAGTACTTC